This note documents a single T cell receptor beta chain sequence. Per the original methods: It was from reference gene primer amplification that nucleated cell counts were estimated. Generated by immunoSEQ multiplex PCR, the TCRdb table keeps only in-frame clones and is missing some. V, J and clone size are taken as reported in that table, and D and trimming were inferred from the DNA itself. The sample lists 200,000 to 300,000 clones, 88% occurring once. This CDR3 comprises 15 residues. Germline CDR1 reads SGHTA; CDR2 reads FQGNSA. V was shortened by 3 bases and J by 6 bases, with 15 bases between the two germline ends. This record belongs to a study of blood T cell repertoires in COVID-19. Study overall: Italy, Spain and the United States were the sources of the convalescent and acute COVID-19 samples. Sources were T cells, B-cell-depleted T cells, or PBMCs; the material itself was cDNA or gDNA.

This rearrangement joins TRBV7-2 to TRBJ1-5; D call uncertain. Input material: peripheral blood. The sequence came from a woman in her 30s with acute or convalescent COVID-19. In DNA, the CDR3 is TGTGCCAGCAGCTTCTCCGACTGGGTGGGTCAGCCCCAGCATTTT. Its translation: CASSFSDWVGQPQHF.